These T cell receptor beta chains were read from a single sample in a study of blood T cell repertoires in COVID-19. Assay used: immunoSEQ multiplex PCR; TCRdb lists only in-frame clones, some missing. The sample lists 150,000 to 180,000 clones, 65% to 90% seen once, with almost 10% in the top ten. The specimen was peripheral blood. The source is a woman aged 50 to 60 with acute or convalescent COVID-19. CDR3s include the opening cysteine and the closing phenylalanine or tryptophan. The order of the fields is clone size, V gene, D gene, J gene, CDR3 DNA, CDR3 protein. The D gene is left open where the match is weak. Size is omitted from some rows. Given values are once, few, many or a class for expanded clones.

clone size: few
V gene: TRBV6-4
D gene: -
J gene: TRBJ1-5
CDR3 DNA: TGTGCCAGCAGTGGACAGGCGGATCAGCCCCAGCATTTT
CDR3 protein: CASSGQADQPQHF

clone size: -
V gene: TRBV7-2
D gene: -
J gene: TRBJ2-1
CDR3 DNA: TGTGCCAGCAGCCTGGGTAGCAGCTCCTACAATGAGCAGTTCTTC
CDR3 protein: CASSLGSSSYNEQFF

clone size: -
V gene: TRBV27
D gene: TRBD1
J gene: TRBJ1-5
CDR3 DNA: TGTGCCAGCAGTTTAGCAGGGGGATATCAGCCCCAGCATTTT
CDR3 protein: CASSLAGGYQPQHF

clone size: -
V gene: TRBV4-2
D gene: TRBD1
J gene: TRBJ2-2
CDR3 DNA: TGTGCCAGCAGCGTCGGGGGGACAGGGACCGGGGAGCTGTTTTTT
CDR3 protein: CASSVGGTGTGELFF

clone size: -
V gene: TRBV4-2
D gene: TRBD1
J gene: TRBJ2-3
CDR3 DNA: TGTGCCAGCAGCCAAACCAGCCGCGTGGACAGGGCTGCAGATACGCAGTATTTT
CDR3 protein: CASSQTSRVDRAADTQYF

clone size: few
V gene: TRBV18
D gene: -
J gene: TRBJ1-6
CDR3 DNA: TGTGCCAGCTCACGGGCAGGGTTGAATTCACCCCTCCACTTT
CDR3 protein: CASSRAGLNSPLHF

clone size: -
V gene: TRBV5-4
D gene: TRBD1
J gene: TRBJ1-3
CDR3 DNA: TGTGCCAGCAGTCCGACAGGGAGTGGAAACACCATATATTTT
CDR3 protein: CASSPTGSGNTIYF

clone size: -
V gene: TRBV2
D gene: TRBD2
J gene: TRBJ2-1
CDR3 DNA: TGTGCCAGCAGCAGTAGCGGGGGTTACAATGAGCAGTTCTTC
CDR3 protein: CASSSSGGYNEQFF

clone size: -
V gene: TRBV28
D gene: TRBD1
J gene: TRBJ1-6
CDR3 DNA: TGTGCCAGCAGTATTACAGGGGCTGTCTCACCCCTCCACTTT
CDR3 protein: CASSITGAVSPLHF

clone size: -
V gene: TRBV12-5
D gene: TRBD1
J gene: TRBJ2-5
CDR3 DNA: TGTGCTAGTGGTTTGGGACAGGGGGCCGGTAAAGAGACCCAGTACTTC
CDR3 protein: CASGLGQGAGKETQYF

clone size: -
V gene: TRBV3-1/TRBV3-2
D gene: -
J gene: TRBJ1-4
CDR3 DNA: TGTGCCAGCAGCCAAGTCACCCGGCGGGGGCCTGAAAAACTGTTTTTT
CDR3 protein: CASSQVTRRGPEKLFF

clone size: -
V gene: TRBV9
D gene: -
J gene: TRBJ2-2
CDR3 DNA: TGTGCCAGCAGCGTAGACGCAGGCGCGAACACCGGGGAGCTGTTTTTT
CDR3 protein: CASSVDAGANTGELFF

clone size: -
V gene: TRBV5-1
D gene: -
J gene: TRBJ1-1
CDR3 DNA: TGCGCCAGCAGCTTGGGCCATCCAGGGGCATCTGAAGCTTTCTTT
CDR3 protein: CASSLGHPGASEAFF

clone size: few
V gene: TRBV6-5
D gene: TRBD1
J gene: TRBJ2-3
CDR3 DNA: TGTGCCAGCAGAACCGGGACAGCCTATTCAGATACGCAGTATTTT
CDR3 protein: CASRTGTAYSDTQYF

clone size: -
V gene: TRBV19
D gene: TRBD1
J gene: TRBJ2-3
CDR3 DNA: TGTGCCAGTACTGGGAGGACAGGGACTACAGATACGCAGTATTTT
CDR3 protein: CASTGRTGTTDTQYF

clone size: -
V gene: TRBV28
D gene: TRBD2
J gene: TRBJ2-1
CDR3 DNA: TGTGCCAGCAGCGCCCCTAGCGGGAGGAACAATGAGCAGTTCTTC
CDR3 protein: CASSAPSGRNNEQFF

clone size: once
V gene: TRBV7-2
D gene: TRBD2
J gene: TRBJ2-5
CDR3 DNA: TGTGCCAGCAGGGCGGGAGGTGGGGGCCCCCAAGAGACCCAGTACTTC
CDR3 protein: CASRAGGGGPQETQYF

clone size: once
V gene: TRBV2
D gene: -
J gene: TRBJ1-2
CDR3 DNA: TGTGCCAGCAGTGGAGGGAACTATGGCTACACCTTC
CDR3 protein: CASSGGNYGYTF

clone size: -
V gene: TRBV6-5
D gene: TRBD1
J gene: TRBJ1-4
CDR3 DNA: TGTGCCAGCAGTTTCAGGGGGCCGCCCGAAAAACTGTTTTTT
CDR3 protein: CASSFRGPPEKLFF

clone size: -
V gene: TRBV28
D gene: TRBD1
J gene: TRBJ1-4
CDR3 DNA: TGTGCCAGCAGTCCCCCCGGGACAGGGGGCTTATCTAATGAAAAACTGTTTTTT
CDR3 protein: CASSPPGTGGLSNEKLFF

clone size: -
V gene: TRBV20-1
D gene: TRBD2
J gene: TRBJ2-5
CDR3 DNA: TGCAGTGCTAGTAGCGGGCCCCAAGAGACCCAGTACTTC
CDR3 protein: CSASSGPQETQYF

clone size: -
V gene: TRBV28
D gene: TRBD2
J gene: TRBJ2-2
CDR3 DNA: TGTGCCAGCAGTTTAAGCGGGAGAGGGACCGGGGAGCTGTTTTTT
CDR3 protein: CASSLSGRGTGELFF

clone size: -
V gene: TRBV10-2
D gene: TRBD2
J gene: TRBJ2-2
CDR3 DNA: TGCGCCAGCAGAAGGACTAGCGGGGGTCCCGGGGAGCTGTTTTTT
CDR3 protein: CASRRTSGGPGELFF

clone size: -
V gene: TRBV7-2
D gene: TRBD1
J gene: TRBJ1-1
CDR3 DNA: TGTGCCAGCAGCTCTAGACAGGGGAGCACTGAAGCTTTCTTT
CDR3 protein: CASSSRQGSTEAFF

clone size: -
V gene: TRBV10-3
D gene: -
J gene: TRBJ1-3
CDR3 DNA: TGTGCCATCAGTGAGTCGCAAGGGGCGGGAAACACCATATATTTT
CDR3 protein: CAISESQGAGNTIYF

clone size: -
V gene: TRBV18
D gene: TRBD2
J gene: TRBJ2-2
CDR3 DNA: TGTGCCAGCTCACCGTGGTCTAGCGGGAACACCGGGGAGCTGTTTTTT
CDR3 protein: CASSPWSSGNTGELFF

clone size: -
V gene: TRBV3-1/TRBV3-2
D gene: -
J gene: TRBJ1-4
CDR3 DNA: TGTGCCAGCAGCCTCAATAATGAAAAACTGTTTTTT
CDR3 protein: CASSLNNEKLFF

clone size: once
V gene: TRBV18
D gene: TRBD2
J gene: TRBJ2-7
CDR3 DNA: TGTGCCAGCTCACCACGCGGAGCGGGGGTAGCCTACGAGCAGTACTTC
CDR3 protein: CASSPRGAGVAYEQYF

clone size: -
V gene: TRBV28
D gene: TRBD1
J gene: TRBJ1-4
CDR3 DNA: TGTGCCCACGGGACAGGGTATGAAAAACTGTTTTTT
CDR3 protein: CAHGTGYEKLFF

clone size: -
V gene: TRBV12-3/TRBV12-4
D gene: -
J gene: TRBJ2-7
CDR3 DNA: TGTGCCAGCAGTTGGGGCGGGGCCTACGAGCAGTACTTC
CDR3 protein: CASSWGGAYEQYF

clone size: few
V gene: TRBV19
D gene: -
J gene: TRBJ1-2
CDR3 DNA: TGTGCCAGTGCCGCAGGTATGGCCTATGGCTACACCTTC
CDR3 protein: CASAAGMAYGYTF

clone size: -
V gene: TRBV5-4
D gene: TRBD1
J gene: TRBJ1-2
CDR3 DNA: TGTGCCAGCAGTTCAGCGGGGACAGGGGGCCGTGGCTATGGCTACACCTTC
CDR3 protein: CASSSAGTGGRGYGYTF

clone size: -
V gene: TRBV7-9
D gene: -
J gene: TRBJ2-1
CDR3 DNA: TGTGCCAGCAGCTTAGTACTCGGAGCGTACAATGAGCAGTTCTTC
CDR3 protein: CASSLVLGAYNEQFF

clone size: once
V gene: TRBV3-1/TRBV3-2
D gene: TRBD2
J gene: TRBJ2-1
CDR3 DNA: TGTGCCAGCAGCCAAAACGGGAGGGCCGTAAATGAGCAGTTCTTC
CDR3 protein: CASSQNGRAVNEQFF

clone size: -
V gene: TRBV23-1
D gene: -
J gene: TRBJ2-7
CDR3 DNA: TGCGCCAGCAGTCAATCATTAACCTACGAGCAGTACTTC
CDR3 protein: CASSQSLTYEQYF

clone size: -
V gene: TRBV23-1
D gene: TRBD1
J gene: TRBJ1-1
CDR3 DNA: TGCGCAATCGGACAGGGGTCGTTGCCGGCTTTCTTT
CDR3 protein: CAIGQGSLPAFF

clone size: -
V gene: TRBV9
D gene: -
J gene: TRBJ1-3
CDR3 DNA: TGTGCCAGCAGCGTAGAGGGGAATACTGGAAACACCATATATTTT
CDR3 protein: CASSVEGNTGNTIYF

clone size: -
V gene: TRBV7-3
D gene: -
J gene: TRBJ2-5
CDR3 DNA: TGTGCCAGCAGTACACAGCCCCAAGAGACCCAGTACTTC
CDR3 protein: CASSTQPQETQYF

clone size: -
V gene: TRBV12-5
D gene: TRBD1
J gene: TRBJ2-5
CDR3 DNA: TGTGCTAGTGGTTTGGTCGGCGACAGGGGGGAGACCCAGTACTTC
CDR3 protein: CASGLVGDRGETQYF

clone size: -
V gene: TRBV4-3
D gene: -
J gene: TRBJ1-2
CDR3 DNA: TGCGCCAGCAGCCCGTCGACAGGCTATGGCTACACCTTC
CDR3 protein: CASSPSTGYGYTF

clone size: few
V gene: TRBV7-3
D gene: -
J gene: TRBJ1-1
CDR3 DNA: TGTGCCAGCAGCTTGACAGGACCGAACACTGAAGCTTTCTTT
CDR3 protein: CASSLTGPNTEAFF

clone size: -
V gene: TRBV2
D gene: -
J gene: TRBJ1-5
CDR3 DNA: TGTGCCAGCAGTGATCGGGGTGGGCAGCCCCAGCATTTT
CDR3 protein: CASSDRGGQPQHF

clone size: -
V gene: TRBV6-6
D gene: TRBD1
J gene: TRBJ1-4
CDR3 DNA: TGTGCCAGCAGTACAAGTACAGGGGGCTCTGAAAAACTGTTTTTT
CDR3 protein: CASSTSTGGSEKLFF

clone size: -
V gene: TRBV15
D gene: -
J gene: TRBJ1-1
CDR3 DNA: TGTGCCACCAGCAGAACCACGGCGGACACTGAAGCTTTCTTT
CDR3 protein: CATSRTTADTEAFF

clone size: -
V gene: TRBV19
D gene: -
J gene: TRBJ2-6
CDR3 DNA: TGTGCCAGTAGCAACCCCAGGGGTTCTGGGGCCAACGTCCTGACTTTC
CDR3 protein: CASSNPRGSGANVLTF

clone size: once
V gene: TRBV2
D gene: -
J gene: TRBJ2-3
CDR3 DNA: TGTGCCAGCACACAGTTAACAGATACGCAGTATTTT
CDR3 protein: CASTQLTDTQYF

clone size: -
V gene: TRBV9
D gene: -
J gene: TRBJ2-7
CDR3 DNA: TGTGCCAGCAGCGTAGGTATAGGCCAGGGGAACTACGAGCAGTACTTC
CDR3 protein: CASSVGIGQGNYEQYF

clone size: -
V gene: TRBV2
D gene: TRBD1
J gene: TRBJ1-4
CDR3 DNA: TGTGCCAGCAGGACTGGGACAGGAAGAACAACTAATGAAAAACTGTTTTTT
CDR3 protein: CASRTGTGRTTNEKLFF

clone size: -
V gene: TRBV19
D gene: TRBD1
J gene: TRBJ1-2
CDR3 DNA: TGTGCCACGGGACAGGGACTCTATGGCTACACCTTC
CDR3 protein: CATGQGLYGYTF

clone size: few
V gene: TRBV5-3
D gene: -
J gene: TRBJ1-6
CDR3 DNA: TGTGCCAGAAGCTTGGCTTGCAGGGGCCCCCCAAGTTCACCCCTCCACTTT
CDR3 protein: CARSLACRGPPSSPLHF

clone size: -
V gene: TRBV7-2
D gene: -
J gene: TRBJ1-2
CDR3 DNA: TGTGCCAGCAGAACAGGGAACTATGGCTACACCTTC
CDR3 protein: CASRTGNYGYTF

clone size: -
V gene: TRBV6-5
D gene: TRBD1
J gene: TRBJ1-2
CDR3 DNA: TGTGCCAGCAGTCCGTCAGGGGGCTATGGCTACACCTTC
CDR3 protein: CASSPSGGYGYTF

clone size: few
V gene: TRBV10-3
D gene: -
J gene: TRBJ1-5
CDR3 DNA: TGTGCCATCAGTGAGTTAGACTTCTCGCCCCAGCATTTT
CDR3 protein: CAISELDFSPQHF

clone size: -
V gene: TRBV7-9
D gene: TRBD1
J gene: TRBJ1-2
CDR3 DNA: TGTGCCAGCAGCTTAGATGGGGACAGGTTCAGCGGCTACACCTTC
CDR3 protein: CASSLDGDRFSGYTF

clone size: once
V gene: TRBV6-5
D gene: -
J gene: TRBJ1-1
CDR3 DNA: TGTGCCAGCAGTTATAATCCCTTGAACACTGAAGCTTTCTTT
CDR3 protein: CASSYNPLNTEAFF

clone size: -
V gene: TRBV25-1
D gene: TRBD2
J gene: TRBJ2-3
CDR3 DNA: TGTGCCAGCAGTGTCGACGGGAGGGGCACAGATACGCAGTATTTT
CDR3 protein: CASSVDGRGTDTQYF

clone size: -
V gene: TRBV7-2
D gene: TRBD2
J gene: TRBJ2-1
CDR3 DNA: TGTGCCAGCAGCTTTCGCTCTAGCGGATTATACAATGAGCAGTTCTTC
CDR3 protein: CASSFRSSGLYNEQFF

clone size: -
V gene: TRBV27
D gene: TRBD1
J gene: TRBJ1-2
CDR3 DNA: TGTGCCAGCAGTATATCAGGGGGCGGCTATGGCTACACCTTC
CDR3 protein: CASSISGGGYGYTF

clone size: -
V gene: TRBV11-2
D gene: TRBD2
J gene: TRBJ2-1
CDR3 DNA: TGTGCCAGCAGCTTTCTAGCGGGAGGGAATTACAATGAGCAGTTCTTC
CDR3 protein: CASSFLAGGNYNEQFF

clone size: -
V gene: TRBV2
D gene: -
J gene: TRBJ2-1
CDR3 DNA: TGTGCCACCAAGGACGGGAGCTCCTACAATGAGCAGTTCTTC
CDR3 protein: CATKDGSSYNEQFF